This passage covers 6 T cell receptor beta chains from one sample sequenced in a study of radiotherapy plus CTLA-4 blockade in lung cancer (dated by TCRdb to the late 2010s). Library preparation used the immunoSEQ multiplex PCR assay. TCRdb stores this immuneACCESS table with in-frame sequences only. Part of the clones is absent; in the studies checked, under half of the shortfall reflects unresolved V genes, and no reason is known for the rest. The sample data list more than 90,000 clones, and about four fifths of these were observed just once. Roughly 24% of the sample rests with the top ten. The sequenced sample was peripheral blood, obtained from a patient treated with radiotherapy plus ipilimumab. These receptors all come from a human donor with non-small cell lung cancer that progressed on radiotherapy plus ipilimumab.

The gene calls are TRBV4-2 and TRBJ2-1; TRBD2 matches at 8 bases. V lost 0 bases, J lost 1 base, and 5 bases stayed unmatched. Germline V gives CDR1 LGHNA, CDR2 YNFKEQ. This CDR3 has 17 residues. In DNA form, the CDR3 reads TGTGCCAGCAGCCAAGATGAGACGGGAGGGTCCTACAATGAGCAGTTCTTC. This codes for CASSQDETGGSYNEQFF.

Details on this clone: Other DNA sequences within the sample encode an identical CDR3. The chain combines TRBV2 with TRBJ2-7, with TRBD1 identical over 8 bases. The CDR3 is 14 amino acids. Germline-derived CDR1 and CDR2 are SNHLY and FYNNEI. Trimming took 6 bases from V and 2 from J; bases not matched to a gene: 6. The CDR3 DNA reads TGTGCCAGCAGCTTTGCAGGGGGCACCTACGAGCAGTACTTC. Protein sequence: CASSFAGGTYEQYF.

V is TRBV5-1 and J is TRBJ2-3; 9 bases are shared with TRBD1. The trim removed 5 bases at V and 3 bases at J, leaving 7 bases unmatched. This CDR3 comprises 15 residues. The germline gives CDR1 SGHRS, CDR2 YFSETQ. CDR3 sequence reads: CASRVTGGETDTQYF. In DNA form, the CDR3 reads TGCGCCAGCAGGGTAACAGGGGGCGAGACAGATACGCAGTATTTT.

This sequence joins TRBV20-1 and TRBJ1-4; no reliable D call. Per germline, CDR1 DFQATT and CDR2 SNEGSKA (reference sequence). This CDR3 spans 10 amino acids. With 2 bases removed from V and 6 bases from J, the gap between germline ends came to 1 base. The CDR3 protein is CSARYEKLFF. As DNA, the CDR3 is TGCAGTGCTAGATATGAAAAACTGTTTTTT.

On this clone: At the DNA level, this CDR3 is encoded by other sequences in the same sample as well. The chain combines TRBV7-9 with TRBJ2-1; D remains ambiguous. V was shortened by 1 base and J by 7 bases, with 2 bases between the two germline ends. CDR1 and CDR2 (germline): SEHNR, FQNEAQ (reference sequence). The CDR3 runs 11 residues. As DNA, the CDR3 is TGTGCCAGCAGCTTAGAAAATGAGCAGTTCTTC. This translates into CASSLENEQFF.

CDR3 sequence: CASSSPGYTEAFF. CDR3 DNA sequence: TGTGCCAGCAGTTCCCCGGGGTACACTGAAGCTTTCTTT. V usage is TRBV6-5 and J usage is TRBJ1-1; no clear D. The germline gives CDR1 MNHEY, CDR2 SVGAGI. V lost 4 bases and J 3 bases, leaving 9 bases between the germline ends. The CDR3 has 13 residues.